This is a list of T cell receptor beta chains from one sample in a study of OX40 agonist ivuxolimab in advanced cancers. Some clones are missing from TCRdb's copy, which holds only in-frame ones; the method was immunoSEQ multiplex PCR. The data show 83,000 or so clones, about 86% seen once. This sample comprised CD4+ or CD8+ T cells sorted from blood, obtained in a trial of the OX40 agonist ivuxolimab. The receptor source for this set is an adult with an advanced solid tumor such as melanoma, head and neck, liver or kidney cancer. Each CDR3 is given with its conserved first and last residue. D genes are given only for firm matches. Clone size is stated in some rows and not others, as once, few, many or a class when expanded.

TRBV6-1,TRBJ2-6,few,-,TGTGCCAGCAGTCCCAGCTCTGGGGCCAACGTCCTGACTTTC,CASSPSSGANVLTF
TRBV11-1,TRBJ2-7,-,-,TGTGCCAGCAGCGACCTAGATGAGCAGTACTTC,CASSDLDEQYF
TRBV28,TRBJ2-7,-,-,TGTGCCAGCAGTTTTCGAGGGGGGATGGGGTACGAGCAGTACTTC,CASSFRGGMGYEQYF
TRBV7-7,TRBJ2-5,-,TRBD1,TGTGCCAGCAGCTCGACGGGACAGGGAGAGACCCAGTACTTC,CASSSTGQGETQYF
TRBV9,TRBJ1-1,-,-,TGTGCCAGCAGCTTCTCGAGTCAGCTGAACACTGAAGCTTTCTTT,CASSFSSQLNTEAFF
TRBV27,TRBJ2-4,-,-,TGTGCCAGCAGTTTAACCCGAGGGACTGGAAACATTCAGTACTTC,CASSLTRGTGNIQYF
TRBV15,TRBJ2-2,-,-,TGTGCCACCAGCAGAGACTTCCCTCTGGGGGCAGGGACGAACACCGGGGAGCTGTTTTTT,CATSRDFPLGAGTNTGELFF
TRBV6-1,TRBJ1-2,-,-,TGTGCCAGCAGTCATCCCAGAGGAGGCCTCTATGGCTACACCTTC,CASSHPRGGLYGYTF
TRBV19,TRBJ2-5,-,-,TGTGCCAGTAGTATAGTCGGGGGCCAAGAGACCCAGTACTTC,CASSIVGGQETQYF
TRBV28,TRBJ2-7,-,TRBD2,TGTGCCAGCAGGCCCGGGACTAGGCTTTCCTACGAGCAGTACTTC,CASRPGTRLSYEQYF
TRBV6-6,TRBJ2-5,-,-,TGTGCCAGCCAAGGGGAACTCTCTCGGGAGACCCAGTACTTC,CASQGELSRETQYF
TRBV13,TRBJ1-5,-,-,TGTGCCAGCACCCTGGGGGGGAAGTATAGCAATCAGCCCCAGCATTTT,CASTLGGKYSNQPQHF
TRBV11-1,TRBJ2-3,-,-,TGTGCCAGCAGCTTGGAAACATTACCTAGCACAGATACGCAGTATTTT,CASSLETLPSTDTQYF
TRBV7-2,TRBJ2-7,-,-,TGTGCCAGCAGCTTGAATTCCAGGATAACCAGCTACGAGCAGTACTTC,CASSLNSRITSYEQYF
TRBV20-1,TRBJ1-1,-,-,TGCAGTGCTCGAGTCAGGGTTGGAGCTTTCTTT,CSARVRVGAFF
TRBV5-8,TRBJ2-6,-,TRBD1,TGTGCCAGCAGCTACGGACAGGGGTCTGGGGCCAACGTCCTGACTTTC,CASSYGQGSGANVLTF
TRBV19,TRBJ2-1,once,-,TGTGCCAGTAGCCGCGCCATCGTTTACAATGAGCAGTTCTTC,CASSRAIVYNEQFF
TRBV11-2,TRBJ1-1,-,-,TGTGCCAGCAGCTTCAGAGGATTAAGGGGGACTGAAGCTTTCTTT,CASSFRGLRGTEAFF
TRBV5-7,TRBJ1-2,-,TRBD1,TGTGCCAGCAGCACTACCGGGACAGACTATGGCTACACCTTC,CASSTTGTDYGYTF
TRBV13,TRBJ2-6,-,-,TGTGCCAGCAGCTCCGATAGCTCTGGGGCCAACGTCCTGACTTTC,CASSSDSSGANVLTF
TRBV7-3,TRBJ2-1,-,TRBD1,TGTGCCAGCACTCCCAGGGGGCGGAATGAGCAGTTCTTC,CASTPRGRNEQFF
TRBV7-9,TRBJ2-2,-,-,TGTGCCAGCGAGAACACCGGGGAGCTGTTTTTT,CASENTGELFF
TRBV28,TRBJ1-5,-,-,TGTGCCAGCAGTTTAATCCGTGGGGCAGGGAGGCAGCCCCAGCATTTT,CASSLIRGAGRQPQHF
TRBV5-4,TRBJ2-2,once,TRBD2,TGTGCCAGCAGCTCCCTGACAAGCGGGAGAAGGAACACCGGGGAGCTGTTTTTT,CASSSLTSGRRNTGELFF
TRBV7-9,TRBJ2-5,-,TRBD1,TGTGCCAGCAGCTTAGGGGGACAGGGGGCAGCGGAGACCCAGTACTTC,CASSLGGQGAAETQYF
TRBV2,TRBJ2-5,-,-,TGTGCCAGCAGAGAGGGGGGAGAGACCCAGTACTTC,CASREGGETQYF
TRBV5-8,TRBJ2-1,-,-,TGTGCCAGCAGGTGGAAGAGGAACACCTACAATGAGCAGTTCTTC,CASRWKRNTYNEQFF
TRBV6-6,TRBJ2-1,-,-,TGTGCCAGCAGTTACTCGAGGGGACGGACAATCGATGAGCAGTTCTTC,CASSYSRGRTIDEQFF
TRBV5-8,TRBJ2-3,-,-,TGTGCCAGCAGCTTTGACATAGATACGCAGTATTTT,CASSFDIDTQYF
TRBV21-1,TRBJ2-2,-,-,TGTGCCAGCAGCAAAGGGGCAGGCACCGGGGAGCTGTTTTTT,CASSKGAGTGELFF
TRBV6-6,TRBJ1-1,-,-,TGTGCCAGCAGAATGGACAATTTGAACACTGAAGCTTTCTTT,CASRMDNLNTEAFF
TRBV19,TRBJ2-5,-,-,TGTGCCAGTAGTGCCGGACTCTTCAAAGAGACCCAGTACTTC,CASSAGLFKETQYF
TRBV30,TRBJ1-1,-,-,TGTGCCTGGAGACTCTCCCGAGGGCTGAACACTGAAGCTTTCTTT,CAWRLSRGLNTEAFF
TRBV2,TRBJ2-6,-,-,TGTGCCAGCAGTGAACGTAGGGGCTCTGGGGCCAACGTCCTGACTTTC,CASSERRGSGANVLTF
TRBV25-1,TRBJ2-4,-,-,TGTGCCGGGGGGGGCGACGGCAAAAACATTCAGTACTTC,CAGGGDGKNIQYF
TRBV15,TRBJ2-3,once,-,TGTGCCACCAGCAGGGGCCGGGCTAGGGGAGATACGCAGTATTTT,CATSRGRARGDTQYF
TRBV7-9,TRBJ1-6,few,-,TGTGCCAGCAGCTTAGGGGGGGTTGATAGCTCACCCCTCCACTTT,CASSLGGVDSSPLHF
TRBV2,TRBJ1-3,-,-,TGTGCCAGCGGGGTCAGCTCTGGAAACACCATATATTTT,CASGVSSGNTIYF
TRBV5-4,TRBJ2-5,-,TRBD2,TGTGCCAGCACATTTAGCGGGCAAGAGACCCAGTACTTC,CASTFSGQETQYF
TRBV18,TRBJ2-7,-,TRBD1,TGTGCCAGCTCACCAGTTTCGCAGGGGGAATCGAGGGAGCAGTACTTC,CASSPVSQGESREQYF
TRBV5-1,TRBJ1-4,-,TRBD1,TGCGCCAGCAGCCAGGGACAGGGGAAAGAAAAACTGTTTTTT,CASSQGQGKEKLFF
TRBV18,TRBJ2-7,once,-,TGTGCCAGCTCACCACCGTCCGGGGCCCCCTACGAGCAGTACTTC,CASSPPSGAPYEQYF
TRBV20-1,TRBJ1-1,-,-,TGCAGTGGACAGTTGAACACTGAAGCTTTCTTT,CSGQLNTEAFF
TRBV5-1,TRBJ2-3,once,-,TGCGCCAGCAGCTTCCAGCAGGGGAGCCACACAGATACGCAGTATTTT,CASSFQQGSHTDTQYF
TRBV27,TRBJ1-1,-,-,TGTGCCAGCAGTTTATCCCACAGGGAAGTAGCTTTCTTT,CASSLSHREVAFF
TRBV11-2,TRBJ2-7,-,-,TGTGCCAGCAGCTTAAGTCTAAACTACGAGCAGTACTTC,CASSLSLNYEQYF